The rows below give T cell receptor beta chains drawn from one sample of a study of cytomegalovirus exposure and HLA in healthy donors. Data came from immunoSEQ multiplex PCR; TCRdb stores just in-frame clones and leaves some out. The top ten clones hold about 0.7% of a sample with about 82,000 clones, about 95% of them seen once. Specimen: PBMCs. These receptors all come from a woman between 18 and 29 years old in good health and CMV-seronegative. Both conserved end residues are part of each CDR3. A D gene is named only where the DNA matches it firmly. Clone size is not always given. Where it is, it says once, few, many or a class for expanded clones.

>once|TRBV6-6|NA|TRBJ1-5
TGTGCCAGCAGTTACTTAGGGGTCAATCAGCCCCAGCATTTT
CASSYLGVNQPQHF
>NA|TRBV28|NA|TRBJ1-3
TGTGCCAGCAGTCCCCCGGGGGGTTCAGGAAACACCATATATTTT
CASSPPGGSGNTIYF
>NA|TRBV7-2|NA|TRBJ2-1
TGTGCCAGCAGCCGCGGTGGCTACAATGAGCAGTTCTTC
CASSRGGYNEQFF
>once|TRBV4-1|TRBD2|TRBJ2-4
TGCGCCAGCAGCCGCGGACTAGCGGGGGATTTAGCCAAAAACATTCAGTACTTC
CASSRGLAGDLAKNIQYF
>NA|TRBV19|NA|TRBJ1-1
TGTGCCAGCCACAGGGAGGGATTCACTGAAGCTTTCTTT
CASHREGFTEAFF
>NA|TRBV5-1|NA|TRBJ2-2
TGCGCCAGCAGCCAAATCGGGGTACTTAACCCCGCAACGGGGGAGCTGTTTTTT
CASSQIGVLNPATGELFF
>NA|TRBV19|NA|TRBJ1-1
TGTGCCAGTAGTCCCAGGGAGAACACTGAAGCTTTCTTT
CASSPRENTEAFF
>NA|TRBV6-5|NA|TRBJ2-2
TGTGCCAGCAGCCTGGACAGCTACACCGGGGAGCTGTTTTTT
CASSLDSYTGELFF
>NA|TRBV6-6|NA|TRBJ1-1
TGTGCCAGCAGCCAGGGGACTGAAGCTTTCTTT
CASSQGTEAFF
>NA|TRBV29-1|NA|TRBJ1-1
TGCAGCGTACCTAAGGGGATGGCGGCTTTCTTT
CSVPKGMAAFF
>NA|TRBV7-9|NA|TRBJ1-4
TGTGCCAGCAGCTTACGAGGTTCGTTGTTTTTT
CASSLRGSLFF
>NA|TRBV11-2|TRBD2|TRBJ2-1
TGTGCCAGCAGCTCTCTTAGACTAGCGGGGGGGCATAGTGAGCAGTTCTTC
CASSSLRLAGGHSEQFF
>once|TRBV4-3|NA|TRBJ1-3
TGCGCCAGCAGCCAAGTGTCCGTAGCAAGCTCTGGAAACACCATATATTTT
CASSQVSVASSGNTIYF
>NA|TRBV10-3|TRBD1|TRBJ2-5
TGTGCCATCAGTGGTTTCAGGGGGCAGGAGACCCAGTACTTC
CAISGFRGQETQYF
>NA|TRBV14|TRBD1|TRBJ2-2
TGTGCCAGCAGCCACCGGACAGGGACGAACACCGGGGAGCTGTTTTTT
CASSHRTGTNTGELFF
>NA|TRBV19|TRBD1|TRBJ1-2
TGTGCCAGTAGTAAGGACAGGGGGCGCGGGGGCTATGGCTACACCTTC
CASSKDRGRGGYGYTF
>NA|TRBV11-3|TRBD1|TRBJ2-7
TGTGCCAGCAGCCAGGGGGACAGTCCCTACGAGCAGTACTTC
CASSQGDSPYEQYF
>NA|TRBV7-6|TRBD2|TRBJ2-1
TGTGCCAGCAGCTTGCGAACTAGCGCTACCTACAATGAGCAGTTCTTC
CASSLRTSATYNEQFF
>NA|TRBV6-1|NA|TRBJ2-3
TGTGCCAGCAGTTTTGCATTAAGTCAGGCGGATACGCAGTATTTT
CASSFALSQADTQYF
>NA|TRBV10-3|TRBD2|TRBJ2-5
TGTGCCATCAGGTCGGGGGGTTCAGCGGGGGAGGTGACCCAGTACTTC
CAIRSGGSAGEVTQYF
>NA|TRBV5-8|NA|TRBJ2-5
TGTGCCAGCAGCTTGGAGTGGGAGTCAGGAGAGACCCAGTACTTC
CASSLEWESGETQYF
>NA|TRBV7-7|TRBD2|TRBJ2-1
TGTGCCAGCAGCTTAAGTCCAGCGGGGGCCGGGAATGAGCAGTTCTTC
CASSLSPAGAGNEQFF
>NA|TRBV21-1|NA|TRBJ1-1
TGTGCCAGCAGCAAACGAAGGTTTAGGGACAGGCTATGTCGCATGAACACTGAAGCTTTCTTT
CASSKRRFRDRLCRMNTEAFF
>NA|TRBV15|NA|TRBJ1-5
TGTGCCACCAGCTACGACAGGAGAAATAGCAATCAGCCCCAGCATTTT
CATSYDRRNSNQPQHF
>NA|TRBV6-1|NA|TRBJ1-1
TGTGCCAGCAGTGAGACAGTGAACACTGAAGCTTTCTTT
CASSETVNTEAFF
>NA|TRBV7-9|TRBD1|TRBJ1-2
TGTGCCAGCAGCTTGGGACAGGGAGCCTATGGCTACACCTTC
CASSLGQGAYGYTF
>NA|TRBV28|TRBD1|TRBJ1-2
TGTGCCAGCAGTCCTCGGACAGGGATCTATGGCTACACCTTC
CASSPRTGIYGYTF
>NA|TRBV7-2|TRBD1|TRBJ2-1
TGTGCCAGCAGCGGAGACAGGGCAGGCTACAATGAGCAGTTCTTC
CASSGDRAGYNEQFF
>NA|TRBV19|TRBD1|TRBJ1-1
TGTGCCAGTAGTAGGGACAGGGGCCCTGAAGCTTTCTTT
CASSRDRGPEAFF
>NA|TRBV5-1|TRBD1|TRBJ2-7
TGCGCCAGCAGCTCCGCCCCGGCAGACAGGGAAAGAGAGCAGTACTTC
CASSSAPADREREQYF
>NA|TRBV5-8|TRBD1|TRBJ1-2
TGTGCCAGCAGCTTGGACGGGACAGTCTATGGCTACACCTTC
CASSLDGTVYGYTF
>NA|TRBV4-3|TRBD1|TRBJ1-6
TGCGCCAGCAGCGATTGGACAGGGAGTAATTCACCCCTCCACTTT
CASSDWTGSNSPLHF
>NA|TRBV5-6|TRBD1|TRBJ2-5
TGTGCCAGCCGACCGACAGGGCCCCAAGAGACCCAGTACTTC
CASRPTGPQETQYF
>NA|TRBV27|TRBD1|TRBJ2-7
TGTGCCAGCAGTTGGGACAGGGGCGAGCAGTACTTC
CASSWDRGEQYF
>NA|TRBV19|TRBD1|TRBJ2-2
TGTGCCAGTAGTATTCAGGGGGCTGGCACCGGGGAGCTGTTTTTT
CASSIQGAGTGELFF
>NA|TRBV9|NA|TRBJ2-2
TGTGCCAGCACCCCGCGACTAGACGGGGAGCTGTTTTTT
CASTPRLDGELFF
>NA|TRBV9|TRBD2|TRBJ2-1
TGTGCCAGCAGCGCCGGGACTAGCGGGTGGACTAGGTCCTACAATGAGCAGTTCTTC
CASSAGTSGWTRSYNEQFF
>NA|TRBV5-1|NA|TRBJ1-4
TGCGCCAGCAGTTTGGGTATCGGGGGAGCAACTAATGAAAAACTGTTTTTT
CASSLGIGGATNEKLFF
>NA|TRBV5-1|TRBD1|TRBJ1-3
TGCGCCAGCAGCCTCGGACAGGGCCCGATATACTCTGGAAACACCATATATTTT
CASSLGQGPIYSGNTIYF
>NA|TRBV2|NA|TRBJ2-7
TGTGCCAGCAGTGAAGCGCCCGGGGTCGGTTACGAGCAGTACTTC
CASSEAPGVGYEQYF
>few|TRBV9|NA|TRBJ1-2
TGTGCCAGCAGCGTGATAGGGGGTCCCCCGTGGGGCTATGGCTACACCTTC
CASSVIGGPPWGYGYTF
>NA|TRBV28|NA|TRBJ2-2
TGTGCCAGCAGTTCCCCCCGGACAGGGAATAAGCGGGAGGCCGCGGGCACCGGGGAGCTGTTTTTT
CASSSPRTGNKREAAGTGELFF
>NA|TRBV27|TRBD2|TRBJ2-2
TGTGCCAGCGGGGGGGTTGACACCGGGGAGCTGTTTTTT
CASGGVDTGELFF
>NA|TRBV28|TRBD1|TRBJ2-4
TGTGCCAGCAGTTTCTTTCCAGGGGGCGGTTTGGGCAAAAACATTCAGTACTTC
CASSFFPGGGLGKNIQYF
>NA|TRBV14|NA|TRBJ1-2
TGTGCCAGCAGCCAAGTGGACAGATACTATGGCTACACCTTC
CASSQVDRYYGYTF
>NA|TRBV5-1|TRBD2|TRBJ2-7
TGCGCCAGCAGCCCGGCCGAAGGCGGGGGGCTAGGAGCCTACGAGCAGTACTTC
CASSPAEGGGLGAYEQYF